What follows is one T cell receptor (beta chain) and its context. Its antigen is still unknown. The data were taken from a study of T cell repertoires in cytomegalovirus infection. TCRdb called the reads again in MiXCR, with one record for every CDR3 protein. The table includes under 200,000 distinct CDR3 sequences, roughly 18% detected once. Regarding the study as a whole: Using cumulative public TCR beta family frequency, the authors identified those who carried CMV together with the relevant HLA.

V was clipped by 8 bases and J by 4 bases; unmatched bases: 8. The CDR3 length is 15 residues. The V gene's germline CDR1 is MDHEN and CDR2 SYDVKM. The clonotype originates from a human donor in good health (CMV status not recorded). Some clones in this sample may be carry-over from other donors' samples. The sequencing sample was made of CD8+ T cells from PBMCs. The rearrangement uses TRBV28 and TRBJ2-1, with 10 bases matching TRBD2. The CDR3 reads CASGSSGSRYNEQFF. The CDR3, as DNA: TGTGCCAGCGGATCTAGCGGGAGTAGATACAATGAGCAGTTCTTC.